This paragraph covers one T cell receptor beta chain sequence. The sample belongs to a study of blood T cell repertoires in COVID-19. CDR3 length: 16 residues. Germline V gene data show CDR1 as SNHLY and CDR2 as FYNNEI. V shed 6 bases, J shed 4 bases, and the junction held 13 bases outside the gene matches. TCRdb's table, derived via immunoSEQ multiplex PCR, lists solely in-frame clones and lacks some. Altogether roughly 200,000 clones are present, approximately 90% being singletons, with the ten largest covering 1.2%. The receptor was derived from a man under 40 who had recovered from COVID-19. The chain carries TRBV2 and TRBJ2-7, with 9 bases matching TRBD2. Sequencing input: PBMCs or T cells enriched from blood (not recorded which). The DNA of the CDR3 is TGTGCCAGCAGGGACAAAATAATAGCGGGAGTTTACGAGCAGTACTTC. Translation gives CASRDKIIAGVYEQYF. Based on the CDR3 plus reference TRBV2 and TRBJ2-7, the full variable domain is EPEVTQTPSHQVTQMGQEVILRCVPISNHLYFYWYRQILGQKVEFLVSFYNNEISEKSEIFDDQFSVERPDGSNFTLKIRSTKLEDSAMYFCASRDKIIAGVYEQYFGPGTRLTVT.